A selection of T cell receptor beta chains follows, all from one sample in a study of blood T cell repertoires in COVID-19. Method: immunoSEQ multiplex PCR; TCRdb's copy keeps in-frame clones and lacks some. The sample has about 220,000 clones, 85% to 90% seen once. The sequencing sample was made of PBMCs or T cells enriched from blood (not recorded which). All receptors derive from a woman between 18 and 29 years old in a cohort exposed to, infected with or recovered from COVID-19 (not recorded which). Each CDR3 is given with its conserved first and last residue. D genes are given only for firm matches. For some rows the clone size is stated as once, few or many, or as a class when expanded; others skip it.

J: TRBJ2-5; D: TRBD2; size: NA; V: TRBV7-9; CDR3: CASSLYWREGLGETQYF; DNA: TGTGCCAGCAGCTTATATTGGCGGGAGGGCCTTGGGGAGACCCAGTACTTC
J: TRBJ1-2; D: TRBD1; size: NA; V: TRBV6-5; CDR3: CASSYASSTGGGGYTF; DNA: TGTGCCAGCAGTTACGCATCCTCGACAGGGGGCGGAGGCTACACCTTC
J: TRBJ1-5; D: NA; size: NA; V: TRBV19; CDR3: CASSIRDSNQPQHF; DNA: TGTGCCAGTAGTATCCGGGATAGCAATCAGCCCCAGCATTTT
J: TRBJ2-7; D: TRBD2; size: NA; V: TRBV18; CDR3: CASSPTGTKIYEQYF; DNA: TGTGCCAGCTCACCTACCGGGACTAAGATCTACGAGCAGTACTTC
J: TRBJ1-4; D: TRBD1; size: NA; V: TRBV7-6; CDR3: CASSPGQGGEKLFF; DNA: TGTGCCAGCAGCCCCGGACAGGGTGGAGAAAAACTGTTTTTT
J: TRBJ2-5; D: NA; size: NA; V: TRBV7-2; CDR3: CASSLGTVTQETQYF; DNA: TGTGCCAGCAGCTTAGGGACAGTTACTCAAGAGACCCAGTACTTC
J: TRBJ1-1; D: NA; size: NA; V: TRBV6-1; CDR3: CASSNRVEAFF; DNA: TGTGCCAGCAGTAACAGGGTGGAAGCTTTCTTT
J: TRBJ1-3; D: NA; size: few; V: TRBV10-3; CDR3: CASRPDTSLGNTIYF; DNA: TGTGCCAGCCGCCCAGACACTTCCCTAGGAAACACCATATATTTT
J: TRBJ1-1; D: NA; size: NA; V: TRBV6-6; CDR3: CASRRAGSTEAFF; DNA: TGTGCCAGCAGACGAGCCGGGTCCACTGAAGCTTTCTTT
J: TRBJ2-7; D: NA; size: NA; V: TRBV11-2; CDR3: CASSLAGQPSSYEQYF; DNA: TGTGCCAGCAGCTTAGCCGGACAGCCCAGCTCCTACGAGCAGTACTTC
J: TRBJ1-4; D: NA; size: NA; V: TRBV18; CDR3: CASSPREHSGEKLFF; DNA: TGTGCCAGCTCACCGAGGGAGCACTCCGGTGAAAAACTGTTTTTT
J: TRBJ2-1; D: NA; size: NA; V: TRBV5-4; CDR3: CASRLYNEQFF; DNA: TGTGCCAGCAGACTGTACAATGAGCAGTTCTTC
J: TRBJ1-4; D: NA; size: NA; V: TRBV5-1; CDR3: CASRPLGDSNEKLFF; DNA: TGCGCCAGCAGGCCTCTAGGGGACTCTAATGAAAAACTGTTTTTT
J: TRBJ2-1; D: TRBD2; size: NA; V: TRBV5-4; CDR3: CASSPPGLAGANEQFF; DNA: TGTGCCAGCAGCCCACCGGGACTAGCGGGAGCTAATGAGCAGTTCTTC
J: TRBJ2-1; D: TRBD2; size: NA; V: TRBV2; CDR3: CASTAGGDEQFF; DNA: TGTGCCAGCACGGCGGGGGGGGATGAGCAGTTCTTC
J: TRBJ2-1; D: TRBD2; size: NA; V: TRBV18; CDR3: CASAPQLAGGPNEQFF; DNA: TGTGCCAGCGCACCTCAACTAGCGGGAGGGCCGAATGAGCAGTTCTTC
J: TRBJ1-2; D: NA; size: NA; V: TRBV28; CDR3: CASSPSGDYGYTF; DNA: TGTGCCAGCAGCCCGTCGGGAGACTATGGCTACACCTTC
J: TRBJ2-5; D: NA; size: NA; V: TRBV6-1; CDR3: CASSEQGETQYF; DNA: TGTGCCAGCAGTGAGCAGGGAGAGACCCAGTACTTC
J: TRBJ1-2; D: NA; size: NA; V: TRBV2; CDR3: CAIQGNYGYTF; DNA: TGTGCCATTCAGGGAAACTATGGCTACACCTTC
J: TRBJ1-6; D: NA; size: NA; V: TRBV7-3; CDR3: CASSLRGIANSPLHF; DNA: TGTGCCAGCAGCTTACGCGGGATCGCCAATTCACCCCTCCACTTT
J: TRBJ2-1; D: TRBD2; size: NA; V: TRBV19; CDR3: CASSIRGTSGDAANEQFF; DNA: TGTGCCAGTAGTATTCGTGGGACTAGCGGGGATGCCGCGAATGAGCAGTTCTTC
J: TRBJ2-1; D: TRBD2; size: NA; V: TRBV28; CDR3: CASSLYPLAGARKHNEQFF; DNA: TGTGCCAGCAGTTTATATCCACTAGCGGGGGCCAGAAAACACAATGAGCAGTTCTTC
J: TRBJ1-2; D: TRBD1; size: NA; V: TRBV7-2; CDR3: CASSLGQGELYGYTF; DNA: TGTGCCAGCAGCTTAGGACAGGGGGAACTATATGGCTACACCTTC
J: TRBJ2-7; D: TRBD2; size: NA; V: TRBV2; CDR3: CASSSGGKWEQYF; DNA: TGTGCCAGCAGCAGCGGGGGAAAGTGGGAGCAGTACTTC
J: TRBJ2-7; D: TRBD1; size: NA; V: TRBV19; CDR3: CASTPGQGFFYEQYF; DNA: TGTGCCAGTACCCCAGGACAGGGCTTCTTCTACGAGCAGTACTTC
J: TRBJ2-5; D: TRBD1; size: NA; V: TRBV5-8; CDR3: CASSFGQDQETQYF; DNA: TGTGCCAGCAGCTTCGGACAGGACCAAGAGACCCAGTACTTC
J: TRBJ1-1; D: NA; size: NA; V: TRBV30; CDR3: CAWSSGNTEAFF; DNA: TGTGCCTGGAGCTCCGGGAACACTGAAGCTTTCTTT
J: TRBJ2-1; D: TRBD2; size: NA; V: TRBV27; CDR3: CASRSGLAGGRYEQFF; DNA: TGTGCCAGCAGGTCGGGACTAGCGGGGGGCCGGTATGAGCAGTTCTTC
J: TRBJ2-7; D: TRBD2; size: NA; V: TRBV30; CDR3: CAWGLAGRSSYEQYF; DNA: TGTGCCTGGGGACTAGCGGGCCGAAGCTCCTACGAGCAGTACTTC
J: TRBJ2-5; D: TRBD1; size: NA; V: TRBV7-3; CDR3: CASSLGQGETQYF; DNA: TGTGCCAGCAGCTTAGGACAGGGGGAGACCCAGTACTTC
J: TRBJ2-1; D: NA; size: NA; V: TRBV11-3; CDR3: CASSLGIGVYNEQFF; DNA: TGTGCCAGCAGCCTCGGGATCGGGGTGTACAATGAGCAGTTCTTC
J: TRBJ2-7; D: NA; size: once; V: TRBV28; CDR3: CASSPGAGPVTEQYF; DNA: TGTGCCAGCAGTCCTGGGGCAGGTCCGGTGACCGAGCAGTACTTC
J: TRBJ1-2; D: NA; size: NA; V: TRBV5-5; CDR3: CASSLSGGWSYGYTF; DNA: TGTGCCAGCAGCTTGTCCGGGGGTTGGTCCTATGGCTACACCTTC
J: TRBJ1-3; D: NA; size: NA; V: TRBV12-3/TRBV12-4; CDR3: CASSPGGNTIYF; DNA: TGTGCCAGCAGCCCAGGTGGGAACACCATATATTTT
J: TRBJ1-1; D: NA; size: NA; V: TRBV7-9; CDR3: CASSLAGGGYTEAFF; DNA: TGTGCCAGCAGCTTAGCGGGCGGCGGGTACACTGAAGCTTTCTTT
J: TRBJ2-5; D: TRBD2; size: NA; V: TRBV7-9; CDR3: CASSLVLTSGLKEETQYF; DNA: TGTGCCAGCAGCTTAGTCCTCACTAGCGGCCTTAAGGAAGAGACCCAGTACTTC
J: TRBJ2-1; D: NA; size: NA; V: TRBV9; CDR3: CASSGRPRPGSSYNEQFF; DNA: TGTGCCAGCAGCGGACGTCCCCGGCCGGGGAGCTCCTACAATGAGCAGTTCTTC
J: TRBJ1-6; D: TRBD1; size: NA; V: TRBV2; CDR3: CASPGGSSYNSPLHF; DNA: TGTGCCAGCCCAGGGGGCAGCTCCTATAATTCACCCCTCCACTTT
J: TRBJ2-5; D: NA; size: NA; V: TRBV5-4; CDR3: CASSARGGGETQYF; DNA: TGTGCCAGCAGCGCCAGGGGAGGGGGAGAGACCCAGTACTTC
J: TRBJ2-1; D: TRBD2; size: once; V: TRBV19; CDR3: CASSSLAGSYNEQFF; DNA: TGTGCCAGTAGTTCACTAGCGGGTTCTTACAATGAGCAGTTCTTC
J: TRBJ2-2; D: NA; size: NA; V: TRBV3-1/TRBV3-2; CDR3: CASSYRQDITGELFF; DNA: TGTGCCAGCAGCTACCGACAGGACATTACCGGGGAGCTGTTTTTT
J: TRBJ1-1; D: TRBD1; size: NA; V: TRBV11-2; CDR3: CASSTQTGMNTEAFF; DNA: TGTGCCAGCAGCACCCAGACAGGGATGAACACTGAAGCTTTCTTT
J: TRBJ2-7; D: NA; size: NA; V: TRBV11-3; CDR3: CASSSRHRFSYEQYF; DNA: TGTGCCAGCAGCTCAAGGCACAGGTTTTCCTACGAGCAGTACTTC
J: TRBJ1-5; D: NA; size: NA; V: TRBV19; CDR3: CASTLRELNQPQHF; DNA: TGTGCCAGTACATTGAGGGAGCTCAATCAGCCCCAGCATTTT
J: TRBJ1-3; D: TRBD1; size: NA; V: TRBV9; CDR3: CASSATGQATSGNTIYF; DNA: TGTGCCAGCAGCGCAACGGGACAGGCGACCTCTGGAAACACCATATATTTT
J: TRBJ1-5; D: TRBD1; size: once; V: TRBV28; CDR3: CASTFFGTDSNQPQHF; DNA: TGTGCCAGCACATTCTTTGGGACAGATAGCAATCAGCCCCAGCATTTT
J: TRBJ2-1; D: NA; size: NA; V: TRBV4-2; CDR3: CASSQGGTLWSEQFF; DNA: TGTGCCAGCAGCCAAGGCGGGACCCTTTGGAGTGAGCAGTTCTTC
J: TRBJ2-2; D: TRBD1; size: NA; V: TRBV7-6; CDR3: CASSSRTGQAGELFF; DNA: TGTGCCAGCAGCTCGAGGACAGGGCAGGCCGGGGAGCTGTTTTTT
J: TRBJ1-5; D: NA; size: NA; V: TRBV28; CDR3: CASSLRGFSNQPQHF; DNA: TGTGCCAGCAGTTTAAGGGGATTTAGCAATCAGCCCCAGCATTTT
J: TRBJ2-3; D: TRBD2; size: NA; V: TRBV5-6; CDR3: CASSRLSILAGNTDTQYF; DNA: TGTGCCAGCAGCCGATTGTCCATCCTAGCGGGGAACACAGATACGCAGTATTTT
J: TRBJ1-1; D: NA; size: NA; V: TRBV2; CDR3: CASSLDRMNTEAFF; DNA: TGTGCCAGCAGTCTCGACAGGATGAACACTGAAGCTTTCTTT
J: TRBJ1-4; D: NA; size: NA; V: TRBV18; CDR3: CASTHKIDQGEKLFF; DNA: TGTGCCAGCACTCATAAAATCGACCAGGGTGAAAAACTGTTTTTT
J: TRBJ1-1; D: NA; size: NA; V: TRBV11-3; CDR3: CASSLAAGGAFF; DNA: TGTGCCAGCAGCTTAGCGGCAGGTGGAGCTTTCTTT
J: TRBJ2-5; D: TRBD2; size: NA; V: TRBV12-3/TRBV12-4; CDR3: CASSLTSGITQYF; DNA: TGTGCCAGCAGTTTAACTAGCGGGATAACCCAGTACTTC
J: TRBJ1-1; D: TRBD1; size: NA; V: TRBV7-9; CDR3: CASSEQGGNTEAFF; DNA: TGTGCCAGCAGCGAACAGGGGGGGAACACTGAAGCTTTCTTT
J: TRBJ1-2; D: TRBD1; size: few; V: TRBV3-1/TRBV3-2; CDR3: CASSQDSGGGGYTF; DNA: TGTGCCAGCAGCCAAGATTCAGGGGGCGGGGGCTACACCTTC